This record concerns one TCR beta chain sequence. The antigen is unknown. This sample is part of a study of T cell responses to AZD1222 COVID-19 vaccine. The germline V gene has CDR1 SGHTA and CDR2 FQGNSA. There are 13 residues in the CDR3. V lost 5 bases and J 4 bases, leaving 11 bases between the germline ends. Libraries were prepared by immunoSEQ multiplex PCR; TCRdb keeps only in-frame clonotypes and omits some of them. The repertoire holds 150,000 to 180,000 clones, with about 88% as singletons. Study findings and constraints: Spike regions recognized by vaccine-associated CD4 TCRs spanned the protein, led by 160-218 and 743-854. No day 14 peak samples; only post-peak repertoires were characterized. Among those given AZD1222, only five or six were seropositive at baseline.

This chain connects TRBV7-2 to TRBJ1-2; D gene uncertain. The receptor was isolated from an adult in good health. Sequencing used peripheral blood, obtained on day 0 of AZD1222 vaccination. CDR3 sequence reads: CASSIGVVYGYTF. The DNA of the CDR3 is TGTGCCAGCAGCATAGGAGTTGTCTATGGCTACACCTTC.